This section outlines one T cell receptor beta chain sequence together with its context. The CDR3 loop spans 14 amino acids. The protocol was immunoSEQ multiplex PCR, while the TCRdb copy is restricted to in-frame clones and leaves out a portion. The table records over 110,000 clones, around 82% of them present only once. Participants were placed into cohorts based on the clinical history they reported. The data derive from a study of blood T cell repertoires in COVID-19. This sequence was found in a middle-aged man with acute COVID-19. This chain joins TRBV21-1 and TRBJ1-6; the table names TRBD1, a call not compared with the DNA. TRBV21-1 is listed as a pseudogene. Sequencing was carried out using PBMCs or T cells enriched from blood (not recorded which). CDR3 in amino acids: CASSKEDRNSPLHF. The CDR3, as DNA: TGTGCCAGCAGCAAAGAGGACAGAAATTCACCCCTCCACTTT.